The 14 T cell receptor beta chains listed next were all sequenced from one sample in a study of blood T cell repertoires in COVID-19. Generated by immunoSEQ multiplex PCR, the TCRdb table keeps only in-frame clones and is missing some. The table shows about 290,000 clones, with approximately 86% occurring only once. The sample comprised peripheral blood. These receptors were taken from a woman aged 45 to 65 with active or convalescent COVID-19.

The chain employs TRBV6-1 and TRBJ2-3, with 8 bases aligning to TRBD2. This CDR3 is 19 amino acids long. The germline CDR1 and CDR2 sequences are MNHNS and SASEGT. Trimming took 4 bases from V and 0 from J; bases not matched to a gene: 15. The CDR3 here is CASSARGTGGGYSTDTQYF. CDR3 DNA: TGTGCCAGCAGTGCGCGGGGAACGGGAGGGGGATATAGCACAGATACGCAGTATTTT.

The chain carries TRBV11-2 and TRBJ2-5, with D possibly TRBD1 on 6 matching bases. V lost 2 bases and J lost 2, with 9 bases in between. The CDR3 loop spans 14 amino acids. Germline CDR1 reads SGHAT; CDR2 reads FQNNGV. The CDR3 sequence: CASSLTGFQETQYF. In DNA, the CDR3 is TGTGCCAGCAGCTTAACAGGGTTTCAAGAGACCCAGTACTTC.

The genes are TRBV6-1 and TRBJ2-1; 9 nucleotides align to TRBD1. Germline V lookup: CDR1 MNHNS, CDR2 SASEGT. V dropped 2 bases and J dropped 6; count of bases not matched to a gene: 2. The CDR3 runs to 14 residues. CDR3 bases: TGTGCCAGCAGTGAATGGGACAGGGTCAATGAGCAGTTCTTC. Amino acid sequence: CASSEWDRVNEQFF.

The chain links TRBV3-1 (or the pseudogene TRBV3-2) to TRBJ2-5, with TRBD2 matching 7 bases. Germline CDR1 LGHDT, CDR2 YNNKEL (reference sequence). The length of the CDR3 is 15 residues. Germline trimming cut 8 bases from V and 5 bases from J; bases unmatched to any gene: 14. The CDR3 DNA is TGTGCCAGCTCCCCCCCAGCGGGATTCGCTGAGACCCAGTACTTC. Translated: CASSPPAGFAETQYF.

The V and J genes are TRBV7-9 and TRBJ2-1; D possibly corresponds to TRBD2 (6 bases). Between the trimmed V and J ends, which lost 5 bases and 6 bases, there was a span of 11 bases. The CDR3 consists of 13 residues. Germline CDR1 is SEHNR and CDR2 is FQNEAQ (reference sequence). CDR3 in DNA: TGTGCCAGCAGCCTAACTAGCCTCAATGAGCAGTTCTTC. It codes for CASSLTSLNEQFF. The whole variable domain, remainder taken from reference TRBV7-9 and TRBJ2-1, is DTGVSQNPRHKITKRGQNVTFRCDPISEHNRLYWYRQTLGQGPEFLTYFQNEAQLEKSRLLSDRFSAERPKGSFSTLEIQRTEQGDSAMYLCASSLTSLNEQFFGPGTRLTVL.

Notes on this clone: Germline and junction disagree at one end, which may indicate a read error. V usage is TRBV11-2 and J usage is TRBJ2-7, with 7 bases fitting TRBD2. The CDR3 is 15 residues long. CDR1 SGHAT and CDR2 FQNNGV come from the germline V gene. CDR3 nucleotides: TGTGCCAGCAGCTCAGGACTAGGTCGCTCCCACGAGCAGTACTTC. Translation gives CASSSGLGRSHEQYF. The full variable domain, its missing parts supplied by reference TRBV11-2 and TRBJ2-7, is EAGVAQSPRYKIIEKRQSVAFWCNPISGHATLYWYQQILGQGPKLLIQFQNNGVVDDSQLPKDRFSAERLKGVDSTLKIQPAKLEDSAVYLCASSSGLGRSHEQYFGPGTRLTVT.

V gene TRBV5-6 combines with J gene TRBJ1-1; TRBD1 is a possible D gene (6 bases). V was trimmed by 0 bases and J by 5 bases, leaving 17 bases between them. The CDR3 is 16 residues long. The germline gives CDR1 SGHDT, CDR2 YYEEEE. The CDR3 DNA reads as TGTGCCAGCAGCTTGGTGGGCAGGGGTTACGGAACTGAAGCTTTCTTT. It specifies CASSLVGRGYGTEAFF.

This chain uses TRBV19 with TRBJ1-2; D is uncertain. Trimming left V 5 bases short and J 5 bases short, with 9 bases between. Germline V lookup: CDR1 LNHDA, CDR2 SQIVND (reference sequence). This CDR3 comprises 12 residues. CDR3 amino acids: CASSPGAYGYTF. For the CDR3, the DNA is TGTGCCAGTAGTCCTGGAGCGTATGGCTACACCTTC.

J is TRBJ2-5 and V is TRBV7-8; TRBD1 might be the D (5 bases). There are 14 residues in the CDR3. The germline gives CDR1 SGHVS, CDR2 FQNEAQ. V was pared by 5 bases and J by 5 bases, with 15 bases between. The CDR3: CASSPRLTAETQYF. CDR3 DNA sequence: TGTGCCAGCAGCCCACGCCTGACAGCCGAGACCCAGTACTTC.

V is TRBV29-1 and J is TRBJ2-7; a possible D gene is TRBD1 (5 bases). Germline V gives CDR1 SQVTM, CDR2 ANQGSEA. The CDR3 totals 12 residues. Trimming cost V 4 bases and J 3 bases, with 10 bases left between them. The CDR3 is CSVGGRVYEQYF. The CDR3 DNA is TGCAGCGTTGGTGGCAGGGTCTACGAGCAGTACTTC.

With regard to this clone: The sample holds other DNA sequences that translate to the same CDR3. The gene calls are TRBV9 and TRBJ1-4, with D uncertain. This CDR3 contains 13 residues. Trimming removed 1 base at V and 7 bases at J, with 8 bases between. Germline CDR1 SGDLS, CDR2 YYNGEE. The CDR3 DNA is TGTGCCAGCAGCGTAATACCGGGTGAAAAACTGTTTTTT. Translated: CASSVIPGEKLFF. The variable domain in full, with the rest retrieved from reference TRBV9 and TRBJ1-4, is DSGVTQTPKHLITATGQRVTLRCSPRSGDLSVYWYQQSLDQGLQFLIQYYNGEERAKGNILERFSAQQFPDLHSELNLSSLELGDSALYFCASSVIPGEKLFFGSGTQLSVL.

This clone was recorded once. This rearrangement joins TRBV12-3 or TRBV12-4 to TRBJ1-2; TRBD1 matches 9 bases. J lost 12 bases, V lost 6 bases, and 8 bases had no gene match. The CDR3 loop spans 12 amino acids. Here the CDR3 reads CASSRTGGPNTF. In DNA form, the CDR3 reads TGTGCCAGCAGCCGAACAGGGGGCCCTAACACCTTC.

The CDR3 DNA sequence: TGTGCCAGCAGGGATGGGACTGGGGAAAAACTGTTTTTT. Translated: CASRDGTGEKLFF. This sequence joins TRBV2 and TRBJ1-4; tentative D call: TRBD1 (5 bases). Deletions cut 6 bases from V and 8 bases from J, with 13 bases between. Germline V CDR1 and CDR2: SNHLY, FYNNEI. The CDR3 length is 13 residues. The full variable domain, completed using reference TRBV2 and TRBJ1-4, is EPEVTQTPSHQVTQMGQEVILRCVPISNHLYFYWYRQILGQKVEFLVSFYNNEISEKSEIFDDQFSVERPDGSNFTLKIRSTKLEDSAMYFCASRDGTGEKLFFGSGTQLSVL.

The J gene is TRBJ2-2, the V gene TRBV7-7; D remains unclear. This CDR3 has 17 amino acids. The V gene's germline CDR1 is SSHAT and CDR2 FNYEAQ (reference sequence). V was pared by 5 bases and J by 6 bases, with 22 bases between. The CDR3 reads CASSPVVGGLGSGELFF. DNA of the CDR3: TGTGCCAGCAGCCCCGTTGTAGGCGGTCTCGGTTCCGGGGAGCTGTTTTTT.